Presented here are 21 T cell receptor beta chains from one specimen sequenced in a study of regulatory T cells in long-lasting Graves disease. Noted time point: persistent/refractory GD, antithyroid drugs over 5 years with positive TRAb. RNA from PBMCs was the source of the TCR library. Both iRepertoire HTBI primers and Arm-PCR of CDR3 regions were used to build the TCR beta libraries. TCRdb analysed the multiplex PCR reads with MiXCR anew, one entry per CDR3 protein. The data hold around 400,000 distinct CDR3 sequences, with roughly a fifth observed a single time. The sequenced sample was peripheral blood mononuclear cells (PBMCs), obtained when the disease was refractory, from a patient treated with antithyroid drugs. These receptor sequences come from a female donor with Graves disease.

The chain combines TRBV29-1 with TRBJ2-1; TRBD2 aligns across 13 bases. Trimming cost V 7 bases and J 10 bases; bases outside gene matches: 7. The CDR3 sequence is 13 residues long. Germline values: CDR1 SQVTM, CDR2 ANQGSEA. The CDR3 DNA sequence: TGCAGCGACAGGACTAGCGGGAGAGGGGAGCAGTTCTTC. Its protein is CSDRTSGRGEQFF.

This clonotype was seen ten or more times. The genes are TRBV28 and TRBJ2-2; D gene uncertain. CDR1 and CDR2 (germline): MDHEN, SYDVKM. Trimming stripped 2 bases from V and 5 bases from J, with 15 bases between. CDR3 length equals 16 residues. The CDR3 protein is CASSLLSGSFTGELFF. The CDR3 DNA reads TGTGCCAGCAGTTTACTAAGTGGTAGTTTTACCGGGGAGCTGTTTTTT.

The rearrangement links TRBV6-9 to TRBJ2-2; D gene ambiguous. V lost 4 bases and J 5 bases, leaving 17 bases between the germline ends. CDR1 and CDR2 (germline): MNHGY, SVAAGI. The CDR3 covers 16 residues. The CDR3 DNA follows: TGTGCCAGCAGTTCTTCCGCCCGGCCTTCTACCGGGGAGCTGTTTTTT. Translated: CASSSSARPSTGELFF.

This clonotype was seen a handful of times. The chain combines TRBV15 with TRBJ1-1; weak D call: TRBD1 (5 bases). Trimming stripped 5 bases from V and 3 bases from J, with 19 bases between. This CDR3 is built from 16 residues. Germline CDR1 is LNHNV and CDR2 is YYDKDF (reference sequence). This CDR3 reads CATSDMGVARDTEAFF. The CDR3 bases are TGTGCCACCAGCGACATGGGGGTAGCGAGGGACACTGAAGCTTTCTTT.

The chain combines TRBV7-9 with TRBJ2-5; D ambiguous. The germline V and J ends were trimmed by 2 bases and 5 bases, with 9 bases remaining between them. The CDR3 has 13 amino acids. Germline lookup yields CDR1 SEHNR and CDR2 FQNEAQ (reference sequence). The CDR3 DNA reads as TGTGCCAGCAGCTTATCCGCGAGTGAGACCCAGTACTTC. The encoded protein is CASSLSASETQYF. Full variable domain (outside the CDR3, taken from reference TRBV7-9 and TRBJ2-5): DTGVSQNPRHKITKRGQNVTFRCDPISEHNRLYWYRQTLGQGPEFLTYFQNEAQLEKSRLLSDRFSAERPKGSFSTLEIQRTEQGDSAMYLCASSLSASETQYFGPGTRLLVL.

This clonotype was detected many times. The gene calls are TRBV20-1 and TRBJ2-2, with D possibly being TRBD1 (6 bases). The germline V gene encodes CDR1 DFQATT and CDR2 SNEGSKA (reference sequence). The CDR3 sequence is 13 residues long. The CDR3 DNA is TGCAGCCCATTGGGACACTCAACCGGGGAGCTGTTTTTT. This encodes CSPLGHSTGELFF.

CDR3 sequence reads: CASRDRGPLTNTGELFF. The CDR3 coding sequence is TGTGCCAGCAGAGACAGGGGCCCCCTGACGAACACCGGGGAGCTGTTTTTT. The rearrangement links TRBV12-3 or TRBV12-4 to TRBJ2-2; 8 positions match TRBD1. The CDR3 is 17 amino acids. The junction had 9 bases not matched to a gene; V was cut back by 6 bases and J by 0 bases.

This clonotype has at least ten counts. The chain combines TRBV2 with TRBJ2-5, with D uncertain. Germline CDR1 reads SNHLY; CDR2 reads FYNNEI. V lost 3 bases and J lost 3, with 8 bases in between. This CDR3 contains 13 residues. CDR3 residues: CASSDGPEETQYF. CDR3 coding DNA: TGTGCCAGCAGTGACGGACCGGAAGAGACCCAGTACTTC.

The sample holds a few counts of this clonotype. V and J are TRBV6-1 and TRBJ1-1, with 7 bases that match TRBD1. The CDR3 spans 11 residues. V shed 6 bases, J shed 11 bases, and the junction held 6 bases outside the gene matches. Germline V gene lookup returns CDR1 MNHNS and CDR2 SASEGT. CDR3 DNA: TGTGCCAGCAGGGGCACAGGGGATGCTTTCTTT. Amino acid sequence: CASRGTGDAFF.

This clonotype came up many times. This sequence joins TRBV20-1 and TRBJ2-5, with 7 bases lining up with TRBD2. J gave up 2 bases and V 5 bases, and 8 bases lay outside the gene matches. Germline V gives CDR1 DFQATT, CDR2 SNEGSKA (reference sequence). The CDR3 has 14 amino acids. The CDR3 DNA sequence: TGCAGTGCTCCCGGGCGGGGACTACAAGAGACCCAGTACTTC. The encoded protein is CSAPGRGLQETQYF.

This clonotype has just a few counts. The chain combines TRBV5-6 with TRBJ1-1; a possible D gene is TRBD1 (6 bases). V was pared by 4 bases and J by 1 base, with 11 bases between. CDR1 SGHDT and CDR2 YYEEEE come from the germline V gene. The CDR3 totals 14 residues. The CDR3 region has the DNA TGTGCCAGCAGCATACCGGGACAGAACACTGAAGCTTTCTTT. This sequence encodes CASSIPGQNTEAFF.

This clonotype came up a few times. The V and J genes are TRBV5-1 and TRBJ2-5; D possibly corresponds to TRBD2 (6 bases). There are 16 residues in the CDR3. V dropped 0 bases and J dropped 5 bases, with 17 bases sitting between them. CDR1 is SGHRS and CDR2 is YFSETQ in the germline V gene. Here the CDR3 DNA reads TGCGCCAGCAGCTTGGCTGGGACTGTAGCGGAGGAGACCCAGTACTTC. The encoded protein is CASSLAGTVAEETQYF.

V usage is TRBV7-9 and J usage is TRBJ2-7; 8 positions agree with TRBD1. The CDR3 runs to 17 residues. V trimming: 2 bases; J trimming: 5 bases; junction bases outside the gene matches: 14. Germline values: CDR1 SEHNR, CDR2 FQNEAQ (reference sequence). The CDR3 loop is CASSLTLGQGTGHEQYF. The CDR3 nucleotides read TGTGCCAGCAGCTTAACCCTAGGACAGGGAACAGGCCACGAGCAGTACTTC.

This clonotype showed up many times. This chain links TRBV7-2 with TRBJ1-4; TRBD1 agrees at 11 bases. The trim removed 4 bases at V and 8 bases at J, leaving 3 bases unmatched. Germline CDR1 is SGHTA and CDR2 is FQGNSA. This CDR3 is 14 amino acids long. The DNA for the CDR3 is TGTGCCAGCAGCTCGGGACAGGGGGACGAAAAACTGTTTTTT. Its translation is CASSSGQGDEKLFF.

This clonotype was counted a few times. This chain links TRBV6-1 with TRBJ1-4; TRBD1 matches at 8 bases. This CDR3 is 14 amino acids long. Per germline, CDR1 MNHNS and CDR2 SASEGT. With V trimmed by 3 bases and J by 8 bases, 5 bases remained unmatched. The CDR3: CASSEGGTGEKLFF. CDR3 nucleotides: TGTGCCAGCAGTGAGGGGGGGACAGGAGAAAAACTGTTTTTT.

V usage is TRBV6-1 and J usage is TRBJ1-5, with a possible D match to TRBD1 (5 bases). This CDR3 spans 15 amino acids. The ends were cut back, 5 bases at V and 0 bases at J, with 11 bases in the middle. Germline assignment: CDR1 MNHNS and CDR2 SASEGT. For the CDR3, the DNA is TGTGCCAGCAGTCAGGGACGGATTAGCAATCAGCCCCAGCATTTT. This codes for CASSQGRISNQPQHF.

V and J are TRBV24-1 and TRBJ1-2, with unresolved D. The CDR3 extends over 12 amino acids. Trimming left V 3 bases short and J 10 bases short, with 11 bases between. The germline gives CDR1 KGHDR, CDR2 SFDVKD. Here the CDR3 reads CATSDEGLLYTF. In nucleotides, the CDR3 is TGTGCCACCAGTGATGAAGGTCTCCTCTACACCTTC.

This clonotype was detected a few times. This chain connects TRBV28 to TRBJ2-1; possibly TRBD1 or TRBD2 for D (5 bases each). CDR1 MDHEN and CDR2 SYDVKM come from the germline V gene. The V end lost 3 bases, the J end lost 4 bases, and 22 bases lay between the germline ends. This CDR3 is built from 18 residues. The CDR3 loop is CASSLFSLAAAGYNEQFF. The DNA of the CDR3 is TGTGCCAGCAGTTTGTTTAGCCTAGCCGCGGCAGGGTACAATGAGCAGTTCTTC.

In this sample, this clonotype turned up many times. As DNA, the CDR3 is TGTGCCAGCAGCCCGGGACAGTCTAATGAAAAACTGTTTTTT. Its protein product is CASSPGQSNEKLFF. The chain recombines TRBV11-2 with TRBJ1-4; 7 nucleotides line up with TRBD1. V dropped 5 bases and J dropped 3; count of bases not matched to a gene: 3. The CDR3 is 14 amino acids. CDR1 and CDR2 from the germline V gene are SGHAT and FQNNGV.

This clonotype occurred many times. J is TRBJ2-7 and V is TRBV12-3 or TRBV12-4, with 7 bases lining up with TRBD2. V lost 6 bases to trimming and J lost 2 bases; unmatched junction nucleotides: 7. The CDR3 is made up of 14 amino acids. The CDR3 nucleotides read TGTGCCAGCAGCAACCGGGACTACCCCTACGAGCAGTACTTC. It specifies CASSNRDYPYEQYF.

This clonotype was observed many times. V gene TRBV27 combines with J gene TRBJ1-5, with D uncertain. CDR1 is MNHEY, CDR2 SMNVEV, per germline (reference sequence). The CDR3 spans 15 residues. With 2 bases removed from V and 2 bases from J, the gap between germline ends came to 10 bases. This chain's CDR3 is CASSLGRVGNQPQHF. CDR3 coding DNA: TGTGCCAGCAGTTTAGGAAGGGTTGGCAATCAGCCCCAGCATTTT.